What follows are 7 T cell receptor beta chains derived from one specimen sequenced in a study of technical replicates of blood from a handful of donors. Only in-frame clones appear in the TCRdb table, and some are missing; sequencing was by immunoSEQ multiplex PCR. The sample has tens of thousands of clones; 95% to 97% are singletons. Material: T cells isolated from PBMCs. All receptors come from a human donor in good health.

This clone showed up just once. V and J are TRBV27 and TRBJ2-7; D might be TRBD2 (6 bases). The CDR3 runs 15 residues. Germline V lookup: CDR1 MNHEY, CDR2 SMNVEV (reference sequence). V was trimmed by 0 bases and J by 2 bases, leaving 11 bases between them. The CDR3 bases are TGTGCCAGCAGTTTATCGGGGACGGGGGCCTACGAGCAGTACTTC. Translated, it gives CASSLSGTGAYEQYF.

The chain employs TRBV18 and TRBJ1-2, with D unresolved. The V gene lost 3 bases and the J gene lost 5 bases, with 13 bases spanning the gap. Germline V gene data show CDR1 as KGHSH and CDR2 as LQKENI. The CDR3 totals 14 residues. The CDR3 sequence: CASSPTPRPYGYTF. Here the CDR3 DNA reads TGTGCCAGCTCACCGACACCACGACCTTATGGCTACACCTTC.

The chain's CDR3 is CASSLSGGSNYGYTF. For the CDR3, the DNA is TGTGCCAGCAGTTTATCGGGGGGTTCAAACTATGGCTACACCTTC. The J gene is TRBJ1-2, the V gene TRBV27; possible D gene TRBD1, 5 bases. The germline V gene encodes CDR1 MNHEY and CDR2 SMNVEV (reference sequence). V was trimmed by 0 bases and J by 2 bases, leaving 10 bases between them. This CDR3 has 15 amino acids.

The chain has TRBV2 and TRBJ2-7; 9 bases are shared with TRBD1. The V segment lost 6 bases and the J segment 2 bases; nucleotides outside the gene matches: 11. Germline CDR1 SNHLY, CDR2 FYNNEI. The CDR3 extends over 16 amino acids. The CDR3 region has the DNA TGTGCCAGCAGGGCCAGCTTCGGGACAGGGACCTACGAGCAGTACTTC. This sequence encodes CASRASFGTGTYEQYF. Full variable domain (missing parts from reference TRBV2 and TRBJ2-7): EPEVTQTPSHQVTQMGQEVILRCVPISNHLYFYWYRQILGQKVEFLVSFYNNEISEKSEIFDDQFSVERPDGSNFTLKIRSTKLEDSAMYFCASRASFGTGTYEQYFGPGTRLTVT.

This clone was found once. J is TRBJ2-4 and V is TRBV7-9, with D perhaps matching TRBD2 (7 bases). Germline lookup yields CDR1 SEHNR and CDR2 FQNEAQ (reference sequence). The CDR3 is made up of 16 amino acids. V lost 2 bases and J 0 bases, leaving 11 bases between the germline ends. The CDR3 reads CASSLRGGPAKNIQYF. For the CDR3, the DNA is TGTGCCAGCAGCTTAAGGGGGGGACCAGCCAAAAACATTCAGTACTTC.

Worth noting for this clone: One end of the junction varies from germline; a read error may be responsible. V usage is TRBV29-1 and J usage is TRBJ2-7; 7 nucleotides match TRBD2. Germline V CDR1 and CDR2: SQVTM, ANQGSEA. The CDR3 consists of 10 residues. The CDR3 spells CSVEEAGVHF. DNA of the CDR3: TGCAGCGTTGAAGAGGCGGGAGTTCACTTC.

The chain joins TRBV11-2 to TRBJ1-2, with unresolved D. Trimming pared 0 bases from V and 0 bases from J, leaving 11 bases between. The length of the CDR3 is 16 residues. Germline V gene sequence: CDR1 SGHAT, CDR2 FQNNGV. CDR3 sequence reads: CASSLDPSLANYGYTF. The DNA of the CDR3 is TGTGCCAGCAGCTTAGATCCGAGTTTAGCTAACTATGGCTACACCTTC.